The present T cell receptor beta chain was sequenced within a study of T cells after yellow fever vaccination. About the study: For low cell numbers, libraries were made with SMART-Seq v4 Ultra Low Input. Overall study results and limits: Clones from primary vaccination mostly reappeared after the booster (96% CD4, approximately 88% CD8). Repertoires obtained by FACS sorting could include abundant clonotypes that entered as contaminants from the bulk population.

As for this clonotype: Its antigen remains unknown.

This CDR3 has 18 residues. J was trimmed by 6 bases and V by 5 bases; bases with no gene match: 14. CDR1 MNHEY and CDR2 SMNVEV come from the germline V gene (reference sequence). Making TCR cDNA involved 5'RACE template switching, which added UMIs and a universal primer site. TCRdb redid the calling of the 5' RACE reads with MiXCR, one entry per CDR3 protein. The table lists hundreds of thousands of distinct CDR3 sequences, roughly an eighth of them singletons. The chain links TRBV27 to TRBJ2-2, with 11 nucleotides matching TRBD2. This sequence was found in a man between 25 and 39 years old who received the YFV17D yellow fever vaccine. This sample comprised PBMCs, obtained on the day of the yellow fever booster vaccination. Here the CDR3 reads CASSTRKTSGRTAGELFF. Here the CDR3 DNA reads TGTGCCAGCAGTACCCGCAAAACTAGCGGGAGAACGGCCGGGGAGCTGTTTTTT.